The 8 T cell receptor beta chains below come from one sample, sequenced in a study of T cells in localized non-small cell lung cancer. Sequencing used immunoSEQ multiplex PCR; TCRdb keeps in-frame clones, though not all of them. Among about 92,000 clones listed, approximately 90% were seen once. The input for sequencing was PBMCs, taken before any cancer treatment. The receptors shown here come from a woman aged 40-69 years with stage II squamous cell lung carcinoma.

The CDR3 nucleotides are TGTGCCAGCAGCCGAACCGGGACAGGGAGCTACGAGCAGTACTTC. Its protein product is CASSRTGTGSYEQYF. The chain links TRBV5-4 to TRBJ2-7; 9 bases align to TRBD1. Germline-derived CDR1 and CDR2 are SGHNT and YYREEE (reference sequence). This CDR3 region has 15 residues. Trimming at V came to 4 bases and at J to 3 bases, leaving 8 bases not matched to a gene.

The chain has TRBV5-1 and TRBJ2-5; 7 positions match TRBD1. J was trimmed by 0 bases and V by 1 base; bases with no gene match: 3. Germline CDR1 SGHRS, CDR2 YFSETQ. The CDR3 spans 15 residues. The CDR3 DNA sequence: TGCGCCAGCAGCTTGTACGGGACAGACCAAGAGACCCAGTACTTC. This encodes CASSLYGTDQETQYF.

The chain is built from TRBV5-1 and TRBJ1-3; the match to TRBD1 covers 7 bases. This CDR3 has 15 amino acids. CDR1 and CDR2 from the germline V gene are SGHRS and YFSETQ. Trimming cost V 3 bases and J 0 bases; bases outside gene matches: 3. This CDR3 reads CASSWGQHSGNTIYF. For the CDR3, the DNA is TGCGCCAGCAGCTGGGGACAGCACTCTGGAAACACCATATATTTT.

CDR3 DNA: TGCGCCAGCAGCTCCGGACAGGGGACCTATGGCTACACCTTC. Its protein is CASSSGQGTYGYTF. This chain joins TRBV5-1 and TRBJ1-2; 9 nucleotides match TRBD1. There are 14 residues in the CDR3. The trim removed 3 bases at V and 4 bases at J, leaving 4 bases unmatched. Germline V CDR1 and CDR2: SGHRS, YFSETQ.

The chain has TRBV2 and TRBJ2-3; 9 bases map to TRBD1. CDR1 and CDR2 from the germline V gene are SNHLY and FYNNEI. V shed 6 bases and J 3 bases; nucleotides not matched to a gene: 10. The CDR3 is 16 amino acids. The CDR3 coding sequence is TGTGCCAGCAGAAATGTCGGGACAGGGAAGACAGATACGCAGTATTTT. Protein: CASRNVGTGKTDTQYF.

At least ten counts were recorded for this clone. This rearrangement joins TRBV10-3 to TRBJ2-5; D possibly corresponds to TRBD2 (6 bases). Trimming took off 6 bases at V and 5 bases at J, with 16 bases between the two ends. CDR1 and CDR2 from the germline V gene are ENHRY and SYGVKD. The CDR3 is 14 amino acids. This CDR3 is CAISRDWIGETQYF. CDR3 coding DNA: TGTGCCATCAGCCGGGACTGGATCGGGGAGACCCAGTACTTC.

This chain connects TRBV5-4 to TRBJ1-3; TRBD1 matches at 7 bases. Germline CDR1 and CDR2: SGHNT and YYREEE (reference sequence). This CDR3 region has 13 residues. The V gene end was trimmed by 6 bases and the J gene end by 4 bases; junction bases not matched to a gene: 4. CDR3 nucleotide sequence: TGTGCCAGCACCGACAGGGTGGGAAACACCATATATTTT. This sequence encodes CASTDRVGNTIYF.

The genes are TRBV28 and TRBJ1-2, with D maybe TRBD1 (6 bases). V was clipped by 7 bases and J by 7 bases, with 13 bases between them. The CDR3 extends over 12 amino acids. In germline, CDR1 is MDHEN, CDR2 SYDVKM. CDR3 sequence reads: CASIGGRGGYTF. In nucleotides, the CDR3 is TGTGCCAGCATTGGGGGGCGCGGTGGCTACACCTTC.